The clone carrying this T cell receptor beta chain was seen ten or more times. The data were obtained in a study of CD8 T cells in ankylosing spondylitis. V was pared by 4 bases and J by 7 bases, with 9 bases of the junction left unmatched. Germline CDR1 MNHNS, CDR2 SASEGT. The CDR3 extends over 16 amino acids. MiXCR, applied by TCRdb to the 5' RACE reads, yields one record per CDR3 protein. This sample yields almost 45,000 distinct CDR3 sequences, of which roughly 11% are seen a single time; around 1.4% belongs to the top ten. The chain couples TRBV6-1 to TRBJ2-1; TRBD1 matches 11 bases. Sequencing input: blood, either unsorted or a sorted T cell fraction (not recorded which). The sequence came from a male donor with ankylosing spondylitis or in good health (not recorded which). CDR3 nucleotides: TGTGCCAGCAGTGGATCCGGGACAGGGGGTGTGAATGAGCAGTTCTTC. It codes for CASSGSGTGGVNEQFF.